The T cell receptor beta chain under discussion was sequenced for a study of cytomegalovirus exposure and HLA in healthy donors. Notes on the study in general: Highly shared variants forming one cluster were likely a sequencing artifact. The study listed under 200 cytomegalovirus-associated TCR beta chains. Follow-up analysis found HLA locus-dependent TCR association rates, highest for DRB1 and lowest for HLA-C. Indistinguishability led to the exclusion of some V segments, TRBV6-2 and TRBV6-3 included.

As concerns this clone: The target antigen is unknown.

CDR1 MDHEN and CDR2 SYDVKM come from the germline V gene. This CDR3 has 16 residues. Trimming removed 0 bases at V and 4 bases at J, with 15 bases between. Use of 60 Vbeta and 13 Jbeta primers characterized the PCR. Clones were read by immunoSEQ multiplex PCR, and TCRdb kept only the in-frame ones, dropping some. The sample shows some 170,000 clones, roughly four fifths of them seen only once. V usage is TRBV28 and J usage is TRBJ1-1, with D possibly being TRBD1 (5 bases). This TCR derives from a male donor in good health and CMV-seronegative. Sequenced sample: PBMCs. The CDR3 spells CASSLWGQQGGTEAFF. In DNA, the CDR3 is TGTGCCAGCAGTTTATGGGGGCAGCAAGGTGGCACTGAAGCTTTCTTT.